Listed here is a single T cell receptor beta chain. The germline V gene has CDR1 SGDLS and CDR2 YYNGEE. There are 9 residues in the CDR3. Trimming shortened V by 4 bases and J by 13 bases, and 6 bases separated the two germline ends. The sample belongs to a study of shared T cell receptors in the human thymus. Sequencing used immunoSEQ multiplex PCR; TCRdb keeps in-frame clones, though not all of them. The sample yields some 720,000 clones, around 87% seen once. This sample also appeared in a second study, on human thymus T cells. That work contributes: Serving as donors were healthy Finnish infants, each of whom was having open corrective surgery for congenital heart defects. Thymic and blood repertoires showed apparently biased V and J gene usage. In unrelated individuals, thymic repertoires overlapped highly, according to related research.

The source material was thymocytes. The TCR originated in a boy in the first two years of life with a congenital heart defect. The chain couples TRBV9 to TRBJ2-4; D is uncertain. The chain's CDR3 is CASSPPQYF. The CDR3 DNA reads as TGTGCCAGCAGCCCTCCCCAGTACTTC.